Following are 9 T cell receptor beta chains from one sample sequenced in a study of OX40 agonist ivuxolimab in advanced cancers. Produced via immunoSEQ multiplex PCR; TCRdb's table is partial and in-frame only. The repertoire has more than 45,000 clones, 88% of them found once; the top ten carry 3.5%. The sample in question was CD4+ or CD8+ T cells sorted from blood, obtained in a trial of the OX40 agonist ivuxolimab. Source of these receptors: an adult with an advanced solid tumor such as melanoma, head and neck, liver or kidney cancer.

V and J are TRBV10-3 and TRBJ1-5, with D hard to call. The CDR3 extends over 18 amino acids. The V end was cut by 0 bases, the J end by 0 bases, with 15 bases between. The germline V gene has CDR1 ENHRY and CDR2 SYGVKD. The CDR3 DNA sequence: TGTGCCATCAGTGAGTCCGGCGGGGATAGTTATAGCAATCAGCCCCAGCATTTT. Its translation is CAISESGGDSYSNQPQHF.

The rearrangement links TRBV19 to TRBJ1-2; tentative D call: TRBD1 (5 bases). In germline, CDR1 is LNHDA, CDR2 SQIVND (reference sequence). The CDR3 is made up of 14 amino acids. V was shortened by 7 bases and J by 2 bases, with 14 bases between the two germline ends. The CDR3 sequence: CASTGRQGNYGYTF. Written as DNA, the CDR3 is TGTGCCAGTACCGGCCGGCAGGGCAACTATGGCTACACCTTC.

V gene TRBV6-5 combines with J gene TRBJ1-5; a possible D gene is TRBD1 (6 bases). Germline loops: CDR1 MNHEY, CDR2 SVGAGI. The CDR3 runs 15 residues. Trimming pared 6 bases from V and 6 bases from J, leaving 18 bases between. The CDR3 DNA reads TGTGCCAGCAGCCCTGGGGGGGGCACCAGTCAGCCCCAGCATTTT. Encoded protein: CASSPGGGTSQPQHF.

This clone was seen a single time. The chain recombines TRBV5-1 with TRBJ2-3; the D is unclear. V lost 4 bases and J lost 4, with 4 bases in between. This CDR3 has 11 residues. In germline, CDR1 is SGHRS, CDR2 YFSETQ. CDR3 loop: CASSGADTQYF. The CDR3, as DNA: TGCGCCAGCAGCGGAGCAGATACGCAGTATTTT.

In DNA form, the CDR3 reads TGTGCCATCAAGGATAGTTATAGGGTCACAGATACGCAGTATTTT. It specifies CAIKDSYRVTDTQYF. V gene TRBV10-3 combines with J gene TRBJ2-3; no definite D call. Germline-derived CDR1 and CDR2 are ENHRY and SYGVKD. There are 15 residues in the CDR3. V was clipped by 7 bases and J by 2 bases, with 16 bases between them.

The rearrangement joins TRBV19 to TRBJ1-1; TRBD1 agrees at 10 bases. V was pared by 5 bases and J by 0 bases, with 9 bases of the junction left unmatched. This CDR3 is 17 amino acids long. The germline CDR1 and CDR2 sequences are LNHDA and SQIVND (reference sequence). For the CDR3, the DNA is TGTGCCAGTAGTGCAGGACAGGGGGTCTTTCTGAACACTGAAGCTTTCTTT. This gives the protein CASSAGQGVFLNTEAFF.

V gene TRBV28 combines with J gene TRBJ2-7; D unclear. The CDR3 runs 12 residues. V was trimmed by 5 bases and J by 3 bases, leaving 8 bases between them. The germline V gene has CDR1 MDHEN and CDR2 SYDVKM. CDR3 amino acids: CASSTNNYEQYF. The DNA for the CDR3 is TGTGCCAGCAGTACAAACAACTACGAGCAGTACTTC.

CDR3 amino acids: CASSLSGTTNTEAFF. DNA for the CDR3: TGTGCCAGCAGCTTATCCGGGACGACGAACACTGAAGCTTTCTTT. The chain recombines TRBV7-9 with TRBJ1-1; a possible D gene is TRBD1 (5 bases). The CDR3 contains 15 residues. V shed 2 bases and J shed 1 base, with 11 bases lying between them. Germline V gives CDR1 SEHNR, CDR2 FQNEAQ (reference sequence). The variable domain in full, with the rest retrieved from reference TRBV7-9 and TRBJ1-1, is DTGVSQNPRHKITKRGQNVTFRCDPISEHNRLYWYRQTLGQGPEFLTYFQNEAQLEKSRLLSDRFSAERPKGSFSTLEIQRTEQGDSAMYLCASSLSGTTNTEAFFGQGTRLTVV.

The V gene is TRBV5-4, the J gene TRBJ1-4, with 10 bases that match TRBD1. V lost 2 bases to trimming and J lost 8 bases; unmatched junction nucleotides: 6. The germline V gene encodes CDR1 SGHNT and CDR2 YYREEE (reference sequence). The CDR3 has 15 residues. CDR3 loop: CASSLGGTGEEKLFF. CDR3 DNA sequence: TGTGCCAGCAGCTTAGGTGGGACAGGGGAAGAAAAACTGTTTTTT.